Listed here are 13 T cell receptor beta chains from one sample, sequenced in a study of blood T cell repertoires in COVID-19. Sequenced by immunoSEQ multiplex PCR; TCRdb stores in-frame clones only, minus some. Of approximately 200,000 clones in the sample, 85% to 90% were seen once. The sample comprised PBMCs or T cells enriched from blood (not recorded which). Source of these receptors: a man in his thirties or forties who had recovered from COVID-19.

The chain combines TRBV19 with TRBJ2-7; 7 bases fit TRBD2. Germline CDR1 reads LNHDA; CDR2 reads SQIVND (reference sequence). The CDR3 is 13 residues long. The V gene end was trimmed by 8 bases and the J gene end by 4 bases; junction bases not matched to a gene: 8. The CDR3 region is CASAAGVGYEQYF. The CDR3 DNA reads as TGTGCCAGTGCGGCGGGGGTTGGATACGAGCAGTACTTC. The entire variable domain, with the rest obtained from reference TRBV19 and TRBJ2-7, is as follows: DGGITQSPKYLFRKEGQNVTLSCEQNLNHDAMYWYRQDPGQGLRLIYYSQIVNDFQKGDIAEGYSVSREKKESFPLTVTSAQKNPTAFYLCASAAGVGYEQYFGPGTRLTVT.

The chain combines TRBV29-1 with TRBJ1-2; D ambiguous. Trimming took off 3 bases at V and 4 bases at J, with 12 bases between the two ends. CDR1 is SQVTM, CDR2 ANQGSEA, per germline. The CDR3 has 13 amino acids. DNA for the CDR3: TGCAGCGTTGAGACTGCAGATAGCTATGGCTACACCTTC. This translates into CSVETADSYGYTF.

The chain joins TRBV4-1 to TRBJ1-6, with D unclear. Germline CDR1 MGHRA, CDR2 YSYEKL. Trimming took 3 bases from V and 10 from J, leaving 16 bases between them. The CDR3 is made up of 15 amino acids. The CDR3 nucleotides are TGCGCCAGCAGCCATGCAGGACTCTCGGGGTCACCCCTCCACTTT. Translation gives CASSHAGLSGSPLHF.

A few counts support this clone. The chain is built from TRBV25-1 and TRBJ2-2, with TRBD1 matching over 10 bases. The trim removed 5 bases at V and 5 bases at J, leaving 8 bases unmatched. The CDR3 runs to 16 residues. Germline V gene data show CDR1 as MGHDK and CDR2 as SYGVNS. As DNA, the CDR3 is TGTGCCAGCAGTCCTACTTGGACAGGGGGAACCGGGGAGCTGTTTTTT. It yields the protein CASSPTWTGGTGELFF.

The chain is built from TRBV27 and TRBJ2-5; 8 bases fit TRBD2. In germline, CDR1 is MNHEY, CDR2 SMNVEV (reference sequence). CDR3 length: 16 residues. V shed 5 bases, J shed 2 bases, and the junction held 10 bases outside the gene matches. Here the CDR3 reads CASSGGAGGGQETQYF. In DNA form, the CDR3 reads TGTGCCAGCAGTGGGGGGGCGGGAGGAGGGCAAGAGACCCAGTACTTC.

This clone was observed once. The V and J genes are TRBV29-1 and TRBJ2-3; no definite D call. Germline V gene sequence: CDR1 SQVTM, CDR2 ANQGSEA. The CDR3 sequence is 11 residues long. Trimming left V 4 bases short and J 7 bases short, with 9 bases between. The CDR3 here is CSVGDLHTQYF. CDR3 sequence (DNA): TGCAGCGTTGGAGACCTCCATACGCAGTATTTT.

The V gene is TRBV3-1 (or the pseudogene TRBV3-2), the J gene TRBJ2-3; 9 nucleotides line up with TRBD1. Germline-derived CDR1 and CDR2 are LGHDT and YNNKEL (reference sequence). The CDR3 is made up of 20 amino acids. V gave up 7 bases and J gave up 2 bases; unmatched junction bases: 22. CDR3 nucleotide sequence: TGTGCCAGCAACGTCCGGGACAGGGTAGGACTCACTTCCTCCACAGATACGCAGTATTTT. Translated, it gives CASNVRDRVGLTSSTDTQYF.

This clone was picked up one time. This chain connects TRBV9 to TRBJ1-4; D uncertain. CDR3 length: 16 residues. Trimming left V 5 bases short and J 2 bases short, with 16 bases between. From germline, CDR1 is SGDLS and CDR2 YYNGEE. The CDR3 DNA follows: TGTGCCAGCAGACCCCGACCGGGATGGACTAATGAAAAACTGTTTTTT. Translation gives CASRPRPGWTNEKLFF. Full variable domain (rest looked up from reference TRBV9 and TRBJ1-4): DSGVTQTPKHLITATGQRVTLRCSPRSGDLSVYWYQQSLDQGLQFLIQYYNGEERAKGNILERFSAQQFPDLHSELNLSSLELGDSALYFCASRPRPGWTNEKLFFGSGTQLSVL.

The V gene is TRBV28, the J gene TRBJ2-1, with D perhaps TRBD1 (6 bases). Between the trimmed V and J ends, which lost 5 bases and 0 bases, there was a span of 11 bases. This CDR3 is 15 amino acids long. Per the germline V gene, CDR1 is MDHEN and CDR2 is SYDVKM. The CDR3 spells CASSPQDSSYNEQFF. DNA of the CDR3: TGTGCCAGCAGTCCCCAGGACAGCTCCTACAATGAGCAGTTCTTC.

This chain links TRBV5-1 with TRBJ1-2, with 10 bases matching TRBD1. Germline lookup yields CDR1 SGHRS and CDR2 YFSETQ. This CDR3 contains 14 residues. V dropped 3 bases and J dropped 6; count of bases not matched to a gene: 5. The CDR3, as DNA: TGCGCCAGCAGCTGGGACAGGGGACCCAATGGCTACACCTTC. This encodes CASSWDRGPNGYTF.

This clone was found a few times. The chain joins TRBV28 to TRBJ1-1; no firm D call. Trimming left V 3 bases short and J 3 bases short, with 8 bases between. CDR3 length: 13 amino acids. Germline CDR1 MDHEN, CDR2 SYDVKM. The CDR3 coding sequence is TGTGCCAGCAGTTTGGTGAGGTACACTGAAGCTTTCTTT. It translates to CASSLVRYTEAFF.

Remarks on this clone: One end of the junction does not line up with germline, which may come from a read error. The chain joins TRBV29-1 to TRBJ1-2; possibly TRBD1 for D (5 bases). The CDR3 length is 12 residues. The germline V gene has CDR1 SQVTM and CDR2 ANQGSEA. The CDR3 sequence is CSVGGGYTTSIF. The CDR3 nucleotides are TGCAGCGTTGGGGGGGGGTACACCACCTCCATCTTC. Complete variable domain (other parts from reference TRBV29-1 and TRBJ1-2): SAVISQKPSRDICQRGTSLTIQCQVDSQVTMMFWYRQQPGQSLTLIATANQGSEATYESGFVIDKFPISRPNLTFSTLTVSNMSPEDSSIYLCSVGGGYTTSIFGSGTRLTVV.

In DNA, the CDR3 is TGTGCCAGCAGTCCGACAGCCAACACTGAAGCTTTCTTT. It codes for CASSPTANTEAFF. The J gene is TRBJ1-1, the V gene TRBV6-5; maybe TRBD1 (5 bases). The CDR3 loop spans 13 amino acids. The V end was cut by 5 bases, the J end by 2 bases, with 9 bases between. CDR1 and CDR2 (germline): MNHEY, SVGAGI.